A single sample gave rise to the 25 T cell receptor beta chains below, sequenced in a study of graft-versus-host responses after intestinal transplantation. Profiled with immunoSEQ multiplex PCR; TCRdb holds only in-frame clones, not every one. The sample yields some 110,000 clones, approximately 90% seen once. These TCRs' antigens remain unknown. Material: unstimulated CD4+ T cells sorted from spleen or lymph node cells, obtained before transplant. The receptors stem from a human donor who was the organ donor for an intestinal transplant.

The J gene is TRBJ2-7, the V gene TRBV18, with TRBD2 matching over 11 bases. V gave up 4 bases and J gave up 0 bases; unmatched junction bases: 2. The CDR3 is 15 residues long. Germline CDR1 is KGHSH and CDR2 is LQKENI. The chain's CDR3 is CASSLSGRASYEQYF. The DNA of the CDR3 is TGTGCCAGCTCACTTAGCGGGAGGGCCTCCTACGAGCAGTACTTC.

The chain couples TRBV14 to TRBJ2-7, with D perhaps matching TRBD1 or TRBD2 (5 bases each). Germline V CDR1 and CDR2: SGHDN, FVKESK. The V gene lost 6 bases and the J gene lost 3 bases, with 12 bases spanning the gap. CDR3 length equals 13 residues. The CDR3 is CASSLGTLYEQYF. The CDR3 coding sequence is TGTGCCAGCAGTCTAGGGACCCTCTACGAGCAGTACTTC.

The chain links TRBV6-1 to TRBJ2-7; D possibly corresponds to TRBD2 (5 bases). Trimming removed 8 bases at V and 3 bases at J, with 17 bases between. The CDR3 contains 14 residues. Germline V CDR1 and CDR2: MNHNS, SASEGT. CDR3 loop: CASQTGNKNYEQYF. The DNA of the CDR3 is TGTGCCAGCCAGACCGGGAACAAAAACTACGAGCAGTACTTC.

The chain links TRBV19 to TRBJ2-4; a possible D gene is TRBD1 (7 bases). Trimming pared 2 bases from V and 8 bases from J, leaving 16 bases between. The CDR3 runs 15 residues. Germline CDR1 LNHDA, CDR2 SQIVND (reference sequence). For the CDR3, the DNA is TGTGCCAGTAGTATAATCTCCCAGGGGGAGGACATTCAGTACTTC. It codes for CASSIISQGEDIQYF.

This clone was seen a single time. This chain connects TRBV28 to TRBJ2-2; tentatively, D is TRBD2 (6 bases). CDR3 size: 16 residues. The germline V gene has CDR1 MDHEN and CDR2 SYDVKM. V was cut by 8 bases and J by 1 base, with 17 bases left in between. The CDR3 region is CASHFSGTQNTGELFF. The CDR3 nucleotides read TGTGCCAGCCACTTCTCCGGGACTCAGAACACCGGGGAGCTGTTTTTT.

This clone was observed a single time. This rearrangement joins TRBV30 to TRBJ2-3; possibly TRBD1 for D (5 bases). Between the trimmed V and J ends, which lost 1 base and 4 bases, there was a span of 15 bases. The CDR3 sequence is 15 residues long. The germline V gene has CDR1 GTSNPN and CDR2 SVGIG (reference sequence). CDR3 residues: CAWSGRQGRSDTQYF. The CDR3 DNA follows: TGTGCCTGGAGTGGCCGCCAGGGAAGGTCAGATACGCAGTATTTT.

The CDR3 DNA follows: TGTGCCAGCAGCTCAGGGCCCACAGATACGCAGTATTTT. Translated, it gives CASSSGPTDTQYF. The rearrangement uses TRBV7-9 and TRBJ2-3, with D perhaps TRBD1 (5 bases). The CDR3 extends over 13 amino acids. V was shortened by 4 bases and J by 2 bases, with 7 bases between the two germline ends. The germline V gene has CDR1 SEHNR and CDR2 FQNEAQ (reference sequence).

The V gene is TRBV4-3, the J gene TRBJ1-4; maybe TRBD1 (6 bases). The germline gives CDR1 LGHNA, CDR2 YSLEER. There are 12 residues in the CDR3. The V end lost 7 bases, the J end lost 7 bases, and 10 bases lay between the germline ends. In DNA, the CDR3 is TGCGCCAGCACAGGGGATAGTGAAAAACTGTTTTTT. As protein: CASTGDSEKLFF.

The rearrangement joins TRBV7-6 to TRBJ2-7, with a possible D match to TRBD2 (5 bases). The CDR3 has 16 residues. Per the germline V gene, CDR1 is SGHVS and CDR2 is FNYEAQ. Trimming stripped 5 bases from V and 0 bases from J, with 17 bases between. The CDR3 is CASSRGGGSDSYEQYF. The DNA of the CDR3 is TGTGCCAGCAGCCGGGGTGGCGGATCCGACTCCTACGAGCAGTACTTC.

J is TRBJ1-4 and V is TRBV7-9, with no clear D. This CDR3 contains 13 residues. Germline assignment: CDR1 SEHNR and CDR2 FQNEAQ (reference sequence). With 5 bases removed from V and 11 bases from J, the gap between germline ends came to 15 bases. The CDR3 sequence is CASSETQGSKLFF. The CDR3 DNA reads TGTGCCAGCAGCGAGACCCAAGGGAGTAAACTGTTTTTT.

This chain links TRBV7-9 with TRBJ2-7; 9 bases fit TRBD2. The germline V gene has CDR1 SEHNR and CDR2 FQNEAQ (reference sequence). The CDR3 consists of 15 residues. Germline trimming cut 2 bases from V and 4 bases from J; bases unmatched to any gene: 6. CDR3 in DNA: TGTGCCAGCAGCTTATTAAGGGGACTAGCTTACGAGCAGTACTTC. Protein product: CASSLLRGLAYEQYF.

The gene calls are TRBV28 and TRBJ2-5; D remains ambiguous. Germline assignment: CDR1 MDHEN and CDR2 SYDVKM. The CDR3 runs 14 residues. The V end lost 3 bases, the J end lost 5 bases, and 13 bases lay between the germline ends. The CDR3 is CASSFFQEGETQYF. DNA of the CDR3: TGTGCCAGCAGTTTCTTCCAGGAAGGGGAGACCCAGTACTTC.

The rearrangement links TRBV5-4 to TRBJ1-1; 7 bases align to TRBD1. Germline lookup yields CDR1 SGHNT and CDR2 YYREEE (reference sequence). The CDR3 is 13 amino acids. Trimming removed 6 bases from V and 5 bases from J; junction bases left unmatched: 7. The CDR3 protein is CASTLQGGTEAFF. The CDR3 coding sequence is TGTGCCAGCACCCTGCAGGGGGGTACTGAAGCTTTCTTT. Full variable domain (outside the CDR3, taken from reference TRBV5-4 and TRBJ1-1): ETGVTQSPTHLIKTRGQQVTLRCSSQSGHNTVSWYQQALGQGPQFIFQYYREEENGRGNFPPRFSGLQFPNYSSELNVNALELDDSALYLCASTLQGGTEAFFGQGTRLTVV.

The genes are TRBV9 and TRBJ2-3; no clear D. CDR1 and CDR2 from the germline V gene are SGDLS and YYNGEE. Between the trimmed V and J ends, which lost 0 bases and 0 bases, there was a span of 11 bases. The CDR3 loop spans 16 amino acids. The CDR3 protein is CASSVGVSDSTDTQYF. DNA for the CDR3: TGTGCCAGCAGCGTAGGGGTTTCCGACAGCACAGATACGCAGTATTTT.

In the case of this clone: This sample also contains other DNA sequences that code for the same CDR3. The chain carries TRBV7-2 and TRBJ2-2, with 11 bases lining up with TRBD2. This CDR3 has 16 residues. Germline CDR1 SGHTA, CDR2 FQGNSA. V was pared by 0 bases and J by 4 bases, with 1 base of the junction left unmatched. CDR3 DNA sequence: TGTGCCAGCAGCTTAGCTAGCGGGAGGGCCACCGGGGAGCTGTTTTTT. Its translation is CASSLASGRATGELFF.

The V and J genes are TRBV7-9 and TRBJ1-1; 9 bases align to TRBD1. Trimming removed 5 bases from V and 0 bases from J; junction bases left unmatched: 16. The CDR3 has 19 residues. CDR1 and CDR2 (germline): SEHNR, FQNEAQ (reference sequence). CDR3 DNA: TGTGCCAGCAGCCTGGGACAGGGAGGGATGTGGAGTATGAACACTGAAGCTTTCTTT. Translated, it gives CASSLGQGGMWSMNTEAFF.

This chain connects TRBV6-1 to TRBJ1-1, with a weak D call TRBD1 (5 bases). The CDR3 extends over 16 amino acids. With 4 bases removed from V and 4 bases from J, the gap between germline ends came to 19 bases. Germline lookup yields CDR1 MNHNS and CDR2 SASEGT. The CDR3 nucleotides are TGTGCCAGCAGTGCGAACCAGGGAAATCGTCTCACTGAAGCTTTCTTT. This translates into CASSANQGNRLTEAFF.

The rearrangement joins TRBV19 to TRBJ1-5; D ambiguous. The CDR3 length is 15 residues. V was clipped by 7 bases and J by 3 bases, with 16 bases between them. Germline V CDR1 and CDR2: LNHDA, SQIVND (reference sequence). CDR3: CASTVVGRFNQPQHF. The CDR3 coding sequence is TGTGCCAGTACCGTAGTCGGACGGTTCAATCAGCCCCAGCATTTT. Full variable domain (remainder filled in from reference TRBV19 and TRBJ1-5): DGGITQSPKYLFRKEGQNVTLSCEQNLNHDAMYWYRQDPGQGLRLIYYSQIVNDFQKGDIAEGYSVSREKKESFPLTVTSAQKNPTAFYLCASTVVGRFNQPQHFGDGTRLSIL.

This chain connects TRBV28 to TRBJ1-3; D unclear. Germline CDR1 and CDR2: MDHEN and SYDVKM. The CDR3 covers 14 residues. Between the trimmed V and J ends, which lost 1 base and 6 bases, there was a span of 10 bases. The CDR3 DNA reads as TGTGCCAGCAGTTTATCTCGGGTTTTAAACACCATATATTTT. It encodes CASSLSRVLNTIYF.

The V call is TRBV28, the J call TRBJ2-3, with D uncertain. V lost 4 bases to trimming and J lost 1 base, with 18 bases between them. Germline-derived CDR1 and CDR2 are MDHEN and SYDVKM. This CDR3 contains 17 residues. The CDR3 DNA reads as TGTGCCAGCAGTTCTCCCCCTCTGGCGTGGGGCACAGATACGCAGTATTTT. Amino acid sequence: CASSSPPLAWGTDTQYF.

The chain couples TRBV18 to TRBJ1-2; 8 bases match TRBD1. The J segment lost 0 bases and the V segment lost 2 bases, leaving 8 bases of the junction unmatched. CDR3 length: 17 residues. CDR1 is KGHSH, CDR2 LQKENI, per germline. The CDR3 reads CASSPRLQGAPNYGYTF. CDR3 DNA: TGTGCCAGCTCACCAAGGTTGCAGGGGGCCCCTAACTATGGCTACACCTTC.

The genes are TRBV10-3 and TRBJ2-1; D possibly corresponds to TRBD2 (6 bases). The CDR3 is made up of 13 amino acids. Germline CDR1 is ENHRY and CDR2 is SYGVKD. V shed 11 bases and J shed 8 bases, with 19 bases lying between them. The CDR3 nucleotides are TGTGCCGTCCAGCTTGGGGGGTTGGATGAGCAGTTCTTC. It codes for CAVQLGGLDEQFF.

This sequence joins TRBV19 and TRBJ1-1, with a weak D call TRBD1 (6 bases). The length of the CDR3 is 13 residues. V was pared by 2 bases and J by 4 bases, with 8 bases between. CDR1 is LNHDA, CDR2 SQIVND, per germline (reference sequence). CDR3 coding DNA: TGTGCCAGTAGTATACAGGGGTCCACTGAAGCTTTCTTT. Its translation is CASSIQGSTEAFF. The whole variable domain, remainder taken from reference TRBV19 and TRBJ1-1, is DGGITQSPKYLFRKEGQNVTLSCEQNLNHDAMYWYRQDPGQGLRLIYYSQIVNDFQKGDIAEGYSVSREKKESFPLTVTSAQKNPTAFYLCASSIQGSTEAFFGQGTRLTVV.

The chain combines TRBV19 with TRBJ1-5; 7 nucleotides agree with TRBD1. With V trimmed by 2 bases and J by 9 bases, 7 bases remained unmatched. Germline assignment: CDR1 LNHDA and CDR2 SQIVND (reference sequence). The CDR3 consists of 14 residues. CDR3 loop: CASSITGAPWPQHF. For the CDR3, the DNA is TGTGCCAGTAGTATAACAGGGGCGCCATGGCCCCAGCATTTT.

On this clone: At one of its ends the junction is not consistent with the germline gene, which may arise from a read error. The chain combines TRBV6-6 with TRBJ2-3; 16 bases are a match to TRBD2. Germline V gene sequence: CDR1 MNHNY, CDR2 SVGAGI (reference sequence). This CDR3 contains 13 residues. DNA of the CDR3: TGTGCCAGCAGTTTGGGACTAGCGGGAGGGAGGGATTTT. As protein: CASSLGLAGGRDF.